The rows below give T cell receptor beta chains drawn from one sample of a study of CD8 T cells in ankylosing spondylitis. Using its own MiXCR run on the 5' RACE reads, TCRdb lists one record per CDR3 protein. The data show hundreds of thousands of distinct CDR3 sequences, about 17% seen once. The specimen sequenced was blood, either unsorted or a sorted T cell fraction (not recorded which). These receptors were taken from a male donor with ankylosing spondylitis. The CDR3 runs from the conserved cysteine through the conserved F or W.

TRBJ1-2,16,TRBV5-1,CASRDRGDRFDYGYTF
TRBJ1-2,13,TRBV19,CASRLGVDYGYTF
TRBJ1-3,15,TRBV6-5,CASSYSATSGNTIYF
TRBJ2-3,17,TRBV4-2,CASSQNEAGLGLDTQYF
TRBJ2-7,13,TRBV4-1,CASSQDWTAEQYF
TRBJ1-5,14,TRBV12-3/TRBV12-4,CASSLTGNHQPQHF
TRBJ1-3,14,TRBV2,CASLTGTSGNTIYF
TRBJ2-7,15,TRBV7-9,CASSMGTGVFYEQYF
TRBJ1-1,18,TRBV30,CAWSVWSRTGSMNTEAFF
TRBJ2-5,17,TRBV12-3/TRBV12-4,CASSHTSGTGGRETQYF
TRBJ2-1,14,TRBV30,CAWSSESSYNEQFF
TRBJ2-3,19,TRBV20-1,CSARDPSGGIEFSTDTQYF
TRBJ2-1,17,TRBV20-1,CSARVGGGRAIFNEQFF
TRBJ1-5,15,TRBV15,CATSSRDGVGQPQHF
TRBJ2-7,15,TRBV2,CASSLSGRVPYEQYF
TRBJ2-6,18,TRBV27,CASSLQDSSFSGANVLTF
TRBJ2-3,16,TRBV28,CASSHSPRGGVDTQYF
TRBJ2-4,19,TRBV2,CASSEGPISGSSAKNIQYF
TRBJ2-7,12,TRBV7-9,CASSEGTVEQYF
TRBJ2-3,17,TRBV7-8,CASSVNYRDTRTDTQYF
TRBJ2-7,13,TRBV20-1,CSARERGSYEQYF
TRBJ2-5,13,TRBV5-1,CASRLTAGETQYF
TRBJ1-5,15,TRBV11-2,CASSLFEGATQPQHF
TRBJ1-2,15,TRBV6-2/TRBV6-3,CASSYGTGEYYGYTF
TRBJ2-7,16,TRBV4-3,CASSQDRAGTPYEQYF
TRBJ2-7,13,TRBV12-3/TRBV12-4,CASSLGVSYEQYF
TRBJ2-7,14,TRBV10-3,CAISDRAWSYEQYF
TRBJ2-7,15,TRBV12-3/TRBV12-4,CASSFGTSDFYEQYF
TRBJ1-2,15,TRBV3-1,CASSHDNRAAYGYTF
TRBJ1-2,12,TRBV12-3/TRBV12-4,CASSAGGYGYTF
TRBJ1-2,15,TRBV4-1,CASSQDTSPVYGYTF
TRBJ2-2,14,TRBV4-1,CASSLPGNTGELFF
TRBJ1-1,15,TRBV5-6,CASSPGQVSSTEAFF
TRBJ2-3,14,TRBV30,CAWNLGTGSDTQYF
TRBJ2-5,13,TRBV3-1,CASNQGDQETQYF
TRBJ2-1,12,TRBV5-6,CASSPPDAEQFF
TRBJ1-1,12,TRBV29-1,CSVDAGGTEAFF
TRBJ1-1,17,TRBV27,CASSFAAFGGMNTEAFF
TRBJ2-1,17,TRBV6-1,CASSPGLAGSSYNEQFF
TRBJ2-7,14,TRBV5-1,CASSLETGLYEQYF
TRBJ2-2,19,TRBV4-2,CASSHRRGLAGGQSGELFF
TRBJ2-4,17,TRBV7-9,CASSPTGTGLAKNIQYF
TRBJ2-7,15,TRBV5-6,CASSLRQGPLYEQYF
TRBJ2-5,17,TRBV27,CASSSTTSGAYQETQYF
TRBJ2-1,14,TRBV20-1,CSARDREEYNEQFF
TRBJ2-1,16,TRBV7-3,CASSKTPLAGGGEQFF
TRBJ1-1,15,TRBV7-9,CASSSPDRPNTEAFF